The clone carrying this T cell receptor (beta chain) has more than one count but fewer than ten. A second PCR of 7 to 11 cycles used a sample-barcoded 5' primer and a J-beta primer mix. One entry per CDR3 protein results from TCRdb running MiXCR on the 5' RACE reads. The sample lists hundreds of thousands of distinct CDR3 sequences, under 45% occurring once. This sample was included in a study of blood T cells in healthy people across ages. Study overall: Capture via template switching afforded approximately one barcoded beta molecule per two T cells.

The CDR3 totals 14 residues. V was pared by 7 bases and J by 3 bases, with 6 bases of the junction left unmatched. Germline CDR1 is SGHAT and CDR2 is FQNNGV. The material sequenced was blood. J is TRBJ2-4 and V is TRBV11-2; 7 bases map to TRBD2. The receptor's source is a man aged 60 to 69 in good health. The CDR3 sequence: CASIRGVGKNIQYF. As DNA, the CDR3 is TGTGCCAGCATCCGGGGGGTAGGCAAAAACATTCAGTACTTC. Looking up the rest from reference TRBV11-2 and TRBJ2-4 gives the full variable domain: EAGVAQSPRYKIIEKRQSVAFWCNPISGHATLYWYQQILGQGPKLLIQFQNNGVVDDSQLPKDRFSAERLKGVDSTLKIQPAKLEDSAVYLCASIRGVGKNIQYFGAGTRLSVL.